Following are 22 T cell receptor beta chains from one sample sequenced in a study of low-dose radiotherapy and immunotherapy resistance in tumors. First-strand cDNA used TRAV- and TRBV-specific primers, covering alpha and beta chains. TCRs were put through 15 to 25 PCR cycles of amplification with Phusion. A constant-region primer and the V-primer adapter served as the primer pair. TCRdb re-called the reads through MiXCR, storing one row per CDR3 protein. The sample carries roughly 13,000 distinct CDR3 sequences, roughly 66% recorded once. These receptor sequences come from a human donor with advanced metastatic prostate, ovarian, gallbladder or colorectal cancer (not recorded which). This table probably holds off-target reads from a library built for another chain.

The J gene is TRBJ1-1, the V gene TRBV6-8; no firm D call. CDR3 length equals 15 residues. Germline lookup yields CDR1 MNHGY and CDR2 SAAAGT. V gave up 2 bases and J gave up 1 base, with 11 bases separating them. The CDR3 loop is CASSYDVPGNTEAFF. CDR3 DNA sequence: TGTGCCAGCAGTTACGACGTACCTGGGAACACTGAAGCTTTCTTT.

This clonotype was recorded a few times. The CDR3 bases are TGTGCCAGCAACATCCTCGGCGGGGGGAATGAGCAGTTCTTC. This codes for CASNILGGGNEQFF. The rearrangement joins TRBV28 to TRBJ2-1; TRBD2 matches at 8 bases. The CDR3 has 14 amino acids. V was pared by 7 bases and J by 7 bases, with 9 bases of the junction left unmatched. Germline loops: CDR1 MDHEN, CDR2 SYDVKM.

This clonotype has more than one count but fewer than ten. Here the CDR3 reads CASSYSGIVYEQYF. CDR3 DNA sequence: TGTGCCAGCAGTTATAGCGGAATAGTCTACGAGCAGTACTTC. This chain joins TRBV28 and TRBJ2-7; D possibly corresponds to TRBD2 (6 bases). CDR3 length: 14 residues. In germline, CDR1 is MDHEN, CDR2 SYDVKM. With 4 bases removed from V and 3 bases from J, the gap between germline ends came to 13 bases.

The V and J genes are TRBV12-3 or TRBV12-4 and TRBJ1-3; 9 bases map to TRBD1. V was clipped by 6 bases and J by 2 bases; unmatched bases: 8. CDR3 length: 16 amino acids. In nucleotides, the CDR3 is TGTGCCAGCAGATTCGGGACAGGGTTTGCTGGAAACACCATATATTTT. It is translated as CASRFGTGFAGNTIYF.

The chain carries TRBV5-1 and TRBJ2-3; 9 bases fit TRBD1. V dropped 4 bases and J dropped 7; count of bases not matched to a gene: 10. The CDR3 runs 15 residues. Per germline, CDR1 SGHRS and CDR2 YFSETQ. The CDR3 region is CASSQMTGGSHTQYF. The CDR3 DNA follows: TGCGCCAGCAGCCAGATGACAGGGGGGTCGCATACGCAGTATTTT.

This chain links TRBV28 with TRBJ2-7, with 7 bases that match TRBD2. CDR1 is MDHEN, CDR2 SYDVKM, per germline. Unmatched junction bases numbered 9, after V lost 3 bases and J lost 1 base. The CDR3 has 16 residues. The CDR3 sequence is CASSFRILGGSYEQYF. For the CDR3, the DNA is TGTGCCAGCAGTTTCAGGATATTGGGGGGGTCCTACGAGCAGTACTTC.

V usage is TRBV28 and J usage is TRBJ1-2; D is undetermined. The ends were cut back, 6 bases at V and 6 bases at J, with 14 bases in the middle. The CDR3 spans 13 residues. CDR1 and CDR2 (germline): MDHEN, SYDVKM. CDR3 nucleotide sequence: TGTGCCAGCAGCGTAGGAGGCGAAGATGGCTACACCTTC. Translating gives CASSVGGEDGYTF.

The chain employs TRBV7-8 and TRBJ2-3, with 10 bases fitting TRBD2. Germline CDR1 and CDR2: SGHVS and FQNEAQ. The CDR3 consists of 18 residues. V lost 0 bases to trimming and J lost 3 bases; unmatched junction nucleotides: 9. This CDR3 reads CASSLAVASGRSTDTQYF. The CDR3, as DNA: TGTGCCAGCAGCTTAGCCGTAGCTAGCGGGAGATCAACAGATACGCAGTATTTT.

The chain links TRBV28 to TRBJ1-2, with TRBD1 matching over 9 bases. V shed 11 bases, J shed 4 bases, and the junction held 14 bases outside the gene matches. CDR1 is MDHEN and CDR2 is SYDVKM in the germline V gene. CDR3 length: 15 amino acids. The CDR3 loop is CAAGSTGGGGYGYTF. CDR3 DNA sequence: TGTGCCGCAGGAAGTACAGGGGGCGGGGGCTATGGCTACACCTTC.

In nucleotides, the CDR3 is TGCAGCGTTGAAGATATTCAGGGACAGGGATACAATGAGCAGTTCTTC. Its protein is CSVEDIQGQGYNEQFF. This chain uses TRBV29-1 with TRBJ2-1; 9 bases fit TRBD1. CDR3 size: 16 residues. Germline CDR1 and CDR2: SQVTM and ANQGSEA. Trimming removed 0 bases from V and 4 bases from J; junction bases left unmatched: 7.

The chain employs TRBV3-1 and TRBJ1-1, with TRBD1 matching 9 bases. This CDR3 is 18 amino acids long. In germline, CDR1 is LGHDT, CDR2 YNNKEL (reference sequence). The V gene end was trimmed by 0 bases and the J gene end by 1 base; junction bases not matched to a gene: 9. CDR3 nucleotides: TGTGCCAGCAGCCAAGAGGGACAGGGATACTGGCGGAACACTGAAGCTTTCTTT. Translation gives CASSQEGQGYWRNTEAFF.

The chain links TRBV19 to TRBJ2-7; possible D gene TRBD1, 5 bases. V lost 3 bases and J lost 4, with 13 bases in between. The CDR3 loop spans 14 amino acids. Germline V lookup: CDR1 LNHDA, CDR2 SQIVND (reference sequence). CDR3 DNA sequence: TGTGCCAGTAGTATCCGCAGGGATGGGTACGAGCAGTACTTC. It translates to CASSIRRDGYEQYF.

V gene TRBV10-2 combines with J gene TRBJ2-2, with a tentative D call TRBD2 (6 bases). CDR1 is WSHSY and CDR2 is SAAADI in the germline V gene. V lost 4 bases and J lost 6, with 12 bases in between. This CDR3 is 14 amino acids long. CDR3 residues: CASSARLEAGELFF. The CDR3 nucleotides read TGCGCCAGCAGTGCCCGACTAGAGGCCGGGGAGCTGTTTTTT.

This sequence joins TRBV6-2 or TRBV6-3 and TRBJ1-1; no clear D gene. The CDR3 covers 13 residues. The V gene lost 5 bases and the J gene lost 0 bases, with 7 bases spanning the gap. Germline assignment: CDR1 MNHEY and CDR2 SVGEGT. In DNA form, the CDR3 reads TGTGCCAGCAGTGGGTCCATGAACACTGAAGCTTTCTTT. Amino acid sequence: CASSGSMNTEAFF.

CDR3 loop: CASSFGGYSNQPQHF. The CDR3 nucleotides are TGTGCCAGCAGTTTTGGAGGTTATAGCAATCAGCCCCAGCATTTT. V and J are TRBV28 and TRBJ1-5, with unresolved D. Germline V gives CDR1 MDHEN, CDR2 SYDVKM. The germline V and J ends were trimmed by 3 bases and 0 bases, with 9 bases remaining between them. There are 15 residues in the CDR3.

This clonotype was seen only a few times. CDR3 nucleotides: TGTGCCAGCAGTTTCCCCCGGGGGCAGTTAACAGATACGCAGTATTTT. Protein: CASSFPRGQLTDTQYF. The genes are TRBV28 and TRBJ2-3, with D possibly called TRBD1 or TRBD2 (6 bases each). The CDR3 is 16 residues long. Looked up from germline, CDR1 is MDHEN and CDR2 is SYDVKM. The ends were cut back, 3 bases at V and 3 bases at J, with 16 bases in the middle.

Comment on this clonotype: The germline gene is not matched at one end of the junction; a read error may be the cause. The V call is TRBV3-1, the J call TRBJ2-5; the D gene is possibly TRBD2 (5 bases). There are 14 residues in the CDR3. Per the germline V gene, CDR1 is LGHDT and CDR2 is YNNKEL (reference sequence). CDR3 sequence (DNA): TGTGCCAGCAGACAAGATACTAGTTCAGAGACCCAGTACTTC. This sequence encodes CASRQDTSSETQYF.

The chain is built from TRBV28 and TRBJ2-7, with D possibly TRBD2 on 5 matching bases. CDR3 length: 11 amino acids. The V gene lost 7 bases and the J gene lost 5 bases, with 9 bases spanning the gap. Germline-derived CDR1 and CDR2 are MDHEN and SYDVKM. This CDR3 is CASKRADEQYF. For the CDR3, the DNA is TGTGCCAGCAAGAGAGCGGACGAGCAGTACTTC.

This clonotype came up a few times. The chain couples TRBV28 to TRBJ2-1, with D perhaps matching TRBD2 (5 bases). Between the trimmed V and J ends, which lost 5 bases and 7 bases, there was a span of 18 bases. The germline CDR1 and CDR2 sequences are MDHEN and SYDVKM. The CDR3 loop spans 15 amino acids. The DNA of the CDR3 is TGTGCCAGCAGTACCCCCGGGATTTCTCATAATGAGCAGTTCTTC. Its translation: CASSTPGISHNEQFF.

The chain combines TRBV19 with TRBJ1-5; D is undetermined. V lost 3 bases and J lost 2, with 5 bases in between. The CDR3 spans 13 residues. Germline V gene data show CDR1 as LNHDA and CDR2 as SQIVND (reference sequence). The CDR3 DNA follows: TGTGCCAGTAGTATCGTAGGCAATCAGCCCCAGCATTTT. Protein: CASSIVGNQPQHF. Full variable domain (rest looked up from reference TRBV19 and TRBJ1-5): DGGITQSPKYLFRKEGQNVTLSCEQNLNHDAMYWYRQDPGQGLRLIYYSQIVNDFQKGDIAEGYSVSREKKESFPLTVTSAQKNPTAFYLCASSIVGNQPQHFGDGTRLSIL.

The V gene is TRBV6-8, the J gene TRBJ2-2; the D is unclear. From germline, CDR1 is MNHGY and CDR2 SAAAGT. This CDR3 has 12 residues. Deletions cut 10 bases from V and 7 bases from J, with 13 bases between. The CDR3 DNA is TGTGCCACTGCCCTGTGGAGCGGGGAGCTGTTTTTT. It yields the protein CATALWSGELFF.

This clonotype was recorded a few times. This chain uses TRBV5-4 with TRBJ2-3; possibly TRBD1 for D (5 bases). V was pared by 0 bases and J by 4 bases, with 9 bases between. This CDR3 region has 14 residues. The germline gives CDR1 SGHNT, CDR2 YYREEE (reference sequence). As DNA, the CDR3 is TGTGCCAGCAGCTTGGCTGGGGCCCCAGATACGCAGTATTTT. Its translation is CASSLAGAPDTQYF.